Sequencing of this TCR beta chain was carried out in a study of blood T cell repertoires in COVID-19. Data came from immunoSEQ multiplex PCR; TCRdb stores just in-frame clones and leaves some out. The sample consists of about 160,000 clones, roughly 84% of them appearing once. V shed 5 bases and J shed 1 base, with 14 bases lying between them. The CDR3 has 15 amino acids. Germline lookup yields CDR1 MNHEY and CDR2 SVGAGI. All enrollees were about 18 to 100 years old and from around 25 US areas. Participants' own reports of clinical history determined their cohort assignment. Among Cohort 3 donors, those recovered had two negative PCRs, clearance, or symptom resolution.

The TCR was taken from a man aged 60 to 75 who had recovered from COVID-19. The sequencing input was PBMCs or T cells enriched from blood (not recorded which). J is TRBJ1-1 and V is TRBV6-5, with a weak D call TRBD1 (5 bases). CDR3 sequence (DNA): TGTGCCAGCAGTCCGTGGACAAACCAGAACACTGAAGCTTTCTTT. Its translation is CASSPWTNQNTEAFF.